The 10 T cell receptor beta chains below all came from one sample that was sequenced in a study of blood T cell repertoires in COVID-19. Data came from immunoSEQ multiplex PCR; TCRdb stores just in-frame clones and leaves some out. The data hold over 100,000 clones, with more than 85% observed a single time. Sequencing was performed on peripheral blood. Receptors were obtained from a man younger than 35 with acute or convalescent COVID-19.

V is TRBV10-3 and J is TRBJ1-3; D not resolved. The CDR3 contains 14 residues. V lost 2 bases to trimming and J lost 0 bases, with 5 bases between them. CDR1 is ENHRY, CDR2 SYGVKD, per germline. In DNA, the CDR3 is TGTGCCATCAGTGAGAATATCTCTGGAAACACCATATATTTT. Translated, it gives CAISENISGNTIYF.

This rearrangement joins TRBV7-9 to TRBJ2-2; possible D gene TRBD1, 5 bases. CDR3 size: 16 residues. V lost 3 bases to trimming and J lost 1 base, with 12 bases between them. The germline V gene has CDR1 SEHNR and CDR2 FQNEAQ (reference sequence). CDR3 protein: CASSFPRERNTGELFF. The CDR3 DNA is TGTGCCAGCAGCTTTCCCAGGGAACGGAACACCGGGGAGCTGTTTTTT.

The chain is built from TRBV18 and TRBJ1-4; D is unresolved. The germline V gene encodes CDR1 KGHSH and CDR2 LQKENI. The CDR3 has 14 amino acids. V lost 2 bases and J 9 bases, leaving 13 bases between the germline ends. This CDR3 is CASSPDPDGKKLFF. CDR3 nucleotides: TGTGCCAGCTCACCAGATCCAGACGGGAAAAAACTGTTTTTT.

The chain couples TRBV2 to TRBJ1-2; the match to TRBD1 covers 9 bases. The CDR3 is 15 residues long. CDR1 is SNHLY, CDR2 FYNNEI, per germline. The V gene end was trimmed by 5 bases and the J gene end by 6 bases; junction bases not matched to a gene: 10. CDR3 bases: TGTGCCAGCAGTACTGATTACAGGGGGCTGGATGGCTACACCTTC. Its protein is CASSTDYRGLDGYTF.

The V and J genes are TRBV3-1 (or the pseudogene TRBV3-2) and TRBJ1-3; D is ambiguous. CDR3 length: 12 residues. CDR1 is LGHDT and CDR2 is YNNKEL in the germline V gene (reference sequence). V was cut by 4 bases and J by 8 bases, with 9 bases left in between. CDR3 coding DNA: TGTGCCAGCAGCCTGACCCAGGACACCATATATTTT. Translated, it gives CASSLTQDTIYF.

This chain connects TRBV19 to TRBJ1-2; the D gene is possibly TRBD1 (5 bases). Germline CDR1 is LNHDA and CDR2 is SQIVND (reference sequence). This CDR3 is built from 16 residues. Deletions cut 7 bases from V and 8 bases from J, with 26 bases between. CDR3 coding DNA: TGTGCCAGTACCCTGACCGGAGTGGCAGGGAACCGGGGCTACACCTTC. Translating it yields CASTLTGVAGNRGYTF.

The chain carries TRBV9 and TRBJ2-2; 7 bases map to TRBD2. CDR1 is SGDLS, CDR2 YYNGEE, per germline. The CDR3 loop spans 16 amino acids. Germline trimming cut 3 bases from V and 1 base from J; bases unmatched to any gene: 6. The CDR3 loop is CASSERLAVNTGELFF. As DNA, the CDR3 is TGTGCCAGCAGCGAGCGACTAGCCGTGAACACCGGGGAGCTGTTTTTT.

The genes are TRBV30 and TRBJ1-5, with TRBD1 matching over 8 bases. The germline V gene has CDR1 GTSNPN and CDR2 SVGIG (reference sequence). The CDR3 has 14 residues. V shed 2 bases, J shed 4 bases, and the junction held 4 bases outside the gene matches. In DNA form, the CDR3 reads TGTGCCTGGAGTACAGGGACAGGTAATCAGCCCCAGCATTTT. Protein: CAWSTGTGNQPQHF.

This clone has ten or more counts. V usage is TRBV25-1 and J usage is TRBJ1-6, with D possibly TRBD1 on 5 matching bases. The germline V and J ends were trimmed by 0 bases and 12 bases, with 15 bases remaining between them. The CDR3 runs to 15 residues. CDR1 is MGHDK and CDR2 is SYGVNS in the germline V gene. The CDR3 is CASSEYRDSVQPLHF. CDR3 DNA sequence: TGTGCCAGCAGTGAATATCGCGACAGCGTTCAACCCCTCCACTTT.

The CDR3 nucleotides are TGTGCCAGCAGCTTGAGACAGATAACTAATGAAAAACTGTTTTTT. It translates to CASSLRQITNEKLFF. The chain carries TRBV5-6 and TRBJ1-4, with D possibly being TRBD1 (5 bases). Germline CDR1 and CDR2: SGHDT and YYEEEE. Deletions cut 1 base from V and 1 base from J, with 8 bases between. The CDR3 is made up of 15 amino acids.